This T cell receptor beta chain was found in a study of T cells after yellow fever vaccination. Study-wide results and caveats: At around 95% for CD4 and approximately 88% for CD8, most primary-vaccination clones showed up again after the booster. Clonotypes found in both CD4 and CD8 compartments made up a small share.

Comment on this clonotype: Its antigen remains unidentified.

TCR cDNA was made by 5'RACE template switching, adding a universal primer site and UMIs. TCRdb reprocessed the 5' RACE reads with MiXCR, giving one entry per CDR3 protein. The sample contains roughly 74,000 distinct CDR3 sequences, approximately 7.7% of which appear only once. The sequences come from CD8+ T cells sorted from PBMCs, collected 5 days after the first yellow fever vaccination. The TCR originated in a man between 18 and 29 years old who received the YFV17D yellow fever vaccine.

In nucleotides, the CDR3 is TGTGCCAGCAGTTTTACAGGGGCGAGGGGAACTGAAGCTTTCTTT. The encoded protein is CASSFTGARGTEAFF. The genes are TRBV27 and TRBJ1-1, with 7 positions matching TRBD1. J gave up 5 bases and V 3 bases, and 9 bases lay outside the gene matches. Germline-derived CDR1 and CDR2 are MNHEY and SMNVEV (reference sequence). CDR3 length equals 15 residues.